The clone carrying this TCR beta chain was seen ten or more times. These data belong to a study of T cells in Graves' hyperthyroidism and ophthalmopathy. Diagnoses were made from clinical symptoms, serum measures (thyroxine and TRAb), thyroid ultrasound and orbital computed tomography. The source material, RNA transcripts, was used to amplify TCR beta CDR3 regions. The TCR CDR3 was amplified in a first-round RT-PCR using the HTBI primer set. TCRdb re-called the multiplex PCR reads through MiXCR, storing one row per CDR3 protein. Of under 300,000 distinct CDR3 sequences listed, more than 12% are singletons. The CDR3 has 15 amino acids. The junction had 14 bases not matched to a gene; V was cut back by 5 bases and J by 10 bases. CDR1 is DFQATT, CDR2 SNEGSKA, per germline (reference sequence).

Sequenced input: blood. The gene calls are TRBV20-1 and TRBJ1-6; 7 bases fit TRBD1. The receptor comes from a woman aged 40 to 50 with Graves' hyperthyroidism that later progressed to Graves' ophthalmopathy. The CDR3: CSAPRDDRVGSPLHF. DNA for the CDR3: TGCAGTGCTCCTCGGGATGACAGGGTCGGGTCACCCCTCCACTTT.